What follows are 29 T cell receptor beta chains derived from one specimen sequenced in a study of T cell responses to AZD1222 COVID-19 vaccine. The method was immunoSEQ multiplex PCR; TCRdb's version includes in-frame clones alone and lacks a portion of them. Of 90,000 or so clones in the sample, roughly 85% are singletons; the top ten hold around 8%. This specimen was peripheral blood, taken on day 0 of AZD1222 vaccination. These receptors originate from an adult in good health.

The rearrangement uses TRBV7-3 and TRBJ2-6; D not certain. Germline values: CDR1 SGHTA, CDR2 FQGTGA. The CDR3 has 16 residues. V lost 5 bases to trimming and J lost 1 base, with 12 bases between them. The CDR3 here is CASSPRTESGANVLTF. For the CDR3, the DNA is TGTGCCAGCAGCCCTAGGACCGAATCTGGGGCCAACGTCCTGACTTTC. The full variable domain, with the rest looked up from reference TRBV7-3 and TRBJ2-6, is GAGVSQTPSNKVTEKGKYVELRCDPISGHTALYWYRQSLGQGPEFLIYFQGTGAADDSGLPNDRFFAVRPEGSVSTLKIQRTERGDSAVYLCASSPRTESGANVLTFGAGSRLTVL.

The V gene is TRBV2, the J gene TRBJ1-2; no reliable D call. The V end was cut by 6 bases, the J end by 7 bases, with 9 bases between. Germline lookup yields CDR1 SNHLY and CDR2 FYNNEI. This CDR3 region has 11 residues. This CDR3 reads CASSSRLGYTF. The CDR3 coding sequence is TGTGCCAGCAGCTCCCGTCTTGGCTACACCTTC.

The rearrangement joins TRBV29-1 to TRBJ2-5, with 9 nucleotides matching TRBD2. The CDR3 is 14 residues long. Per the germline V gene, CDR1 is SQVTM and CDR2 is ANQGSEA. The trim removed 5 bases at V and 1 base at J, leaving 5 bases unmatched. The CDR3 reads CSVTTSGAQETQYF. The DNA of the CDR3 is TGCAGCGTTACGACTAGCGGTGCCCAAGAGACCCAGTACTTC.

The chain has TRBV18 and TRBJ1-1, with D hard to call. The CDR3 sequence is 14 residues long. CDR1 and CDR2 (germline): KGHSH, LQKENI. Trimming left V 3 bases short and J 0 bases short, with 8 bases between. Written as DNA, the CDR3 is TGTGCCAGCTCACCCCTCACGTTGAACACTGAAGCTTTCTTT. Encoded protein: CASSPLTLNTEAFF.

This sequence joins TRBV7-3 and TRBJ1-5; D possibly corresponds to TRBD1 (6 bases). CDR1 is SGHTA and CDR2 is FQGTGA in the germline V gene. V was pared by 1 base and J by 2 bases, with 27 bases between. CDR3 size: 21 residues. Here the CDR3 DNA reads TGTGCCAGCAGCTTAAAGGATCGACAGGTCCCCCCCCTTTACGGCAATCAGCCCCAGCATTTT. It translates to CASSLKDRQVPPLYGNQPQHF.

This clone was counted a few times. This rearrangement joins TRBV2 to TRBJ2-1; D remains ambiguous. The CDR3 runs to 14 residues. Per germline, CDR1 SNHLY and CDR2 FYNNEI. V was shortened by 1 base and J by 6 bases, with 10 bases between the two germline ends. CDR3 region: CASSEDTRSNEQFF. CDR3 nucleotide sequence: TGTGCCAGCAGTGAAGACACCCGTTCCAATGAGCAGTTCTTC.

The CDR3 protein is CASSMGQGTEYGYTF. CDR3 bases: TGTGCCAGCAGCATGGGACAGGGTACGGAATATGGCTACACCTTC. The rearrangement joins TRBV7-9 to TRBJ1-2; 9 bases are a match to TRBD1. This CDR3 has 15 residues. Per germline, CDR1 SEHNR and CDR2 FQNEAQ (reference sequence). V lost 5 bases and J lost 5; bases outside the gene matches: 9.

The J gene is TRBJ1-2, the V gene TRBV4-1; TRBD1 matches 8 bases. Germline CDR1 MGHRA, CDR2 YSYEKL. Trimming at V came to 8 bases and at J to 2 bases, leaving 13 bases not matched to a gene. The CDR3 extends over 16 amino acids. As DNA, the CDR3 is TGCGCCAGCTCCAGGGGGCCAACGAGTGAGAACTATGGCTACACCTTC. It yields the protein CASSRGPTSENYGYTF.

This clone has just a few counts. The chain links TRBV11-3 to TRBJ2-2; D is unresolved. Germline V gene lookup returns CDR1 SGHNT and CDR2 YENEEA. The CDR3 has 14 residues. The V end lost 5 bases, the J end lost 3 bases, and 10 bases lay between the germline ends. Here the CDR3 DNA reads TGTGCCAGCAGCCTCCAGGCGGACACCGGGGAGCTGTTTTTT. This encodes CASSLQADTGELFF.

J is TRBJ2-3 and V is TRBV19, with a possible D match to TRBD2 (5 bases). The CDR3 spans 14 residues. Trimming removed 1 base from V and 0 bases from J, with 5 bases in between. Germline V CDR1 and CDR2: LNHDA, SQIVND (reference sequence). The CDR3 bases are TGTGCCAGTAGTATAGTAGCGAGCACAGATACGCAGTATTTT. This codes for CASSIVASTDTQYF.

The chain employs TRBV15 and TRBJ2-7; possibly TRBD1 for D (6 bases). Germline CDR1 reads LNHNV; CDR2 reads YYDKDF (reference sequence). There are 13 residues in the CDR3. Trimming removed 0 bases from V and 3 bases from J, with 6 bases in between. CDR3 nucleotides: TGTGCCACCAGCAGAGAGGACAGCTACGAGCAGTACTTC. Translating gives CATSREDSYEQYF.

This sequence joins TRBV7-3 and TRBJ1-2, with D uncertain. Trimming removed 5 bases from V and 7 bases from J, with 14 bases in between. Germline V gene lookup returns CDR1 SGHTA and CDR2 FQGTGA. The CDR3 consists of 13 residues. In nucleotides, the CDR3 is TGTGCCAGCAGCCGGGAGGGTCGACGTGGCTACACCTTC. Translating it yields CASSREGRRGYTF.

DNA for the CDR3: TGTGCCAGCAGTCCTAGTCGGGAGGGCCGTAATGAGCAGTTCTTC. Its protein is CASSPSREGRNEQFF. The V gene is TRBV11-3, the J gene TRBJ2-1, with 8 bases that match TRBD2. This CDR3 is 15 amino acids long. Germline V gene sequence: CDR1 SGHNT, CDR2 YENEEA. Trimming at V came to 6 bases and at J to 7 bases, leaving 11 bases not matched to a gene.

The chain is built from TRBV11-3 and TRBJ1-1; 9 bases align to TRBD1. Germline CDR1 SGHNT, CDR2 YENEEA. The CDR3 runs 14 residues. The V and J ends lost 4 bases and 1 base, in that order; junction bases with no gene match: 1. CDR3 in amino acids: CASSWGQGNTEAFF. CDR3 bases: TGTGCCAGCAGCTGGGGACAGGGGAACACTGAAGCTTTCTTT.

This sequence joins TRBV7-2 and TRBJ1-6; TRBD1 is a possible D gene (5 bases). Germline CDR1 is SGHTA and CDR2 is FQGNSA. The CDR3 covers 15 residues. V was cut by 5 bases and J by 6 bases, with 14 bases left in between. The CDR3 nucleotides are TGTGCCAGCAGCCGGGATACAGGCCCTAATTCACCCCTCCACTTT. It specifies CASSRDTGPNSPLHF.

This clone was counted a few times. The V and J genes are TRBV28 and TRBJ2-7; 8 positions agree with TRBD2. The CDR3 spans 14 residues. CDR1 MDHEN and CDR2 SYDVKM come from the germline V gene. V lost 8 bases, J lost 2 bases, and 8 bases stayed unmatched. The CDR3 protein is CASLGTRETYEQYF. The DNA of the CDR3 is TGTGCCAGCCTAGGGACTAGGGAAACCTACGAGCAGTACTTC.

The count of this clone is one. The DNA for the CDR3 is TGTGCCAGCAGCAGTAGTGCGGGTCAGTTCGAGACCCAGTACTTC. Protein product: CASSSSAGQFETQYF. This chain connects TRBV9 to TRBJ2-5; possibly TRBD2 for D (5 bases). CDR3 length: 15 residues. The V end lost 4 bases, the J end lost 5 bases, and 18 bases lay between the germline ends. Per the germline V gene, CDR1 is SGDLS and CDR2 is YYNGEE.

The rearrangement links TRBV28 to TRBJ2-7; D might be TRBD1 or TRBD2, each matching 8 bases. V was trimmed by 5 bases and J by 10 bases, leaving 42 bases between them. The CDR3 sequence is 21 residues long. Germline assignment: CDR1 MDHEN and CDR2 SYDVKM. The CDR3: CASSPRSRGLAGGQLAGPQYF. DNA of the CDR3: TGTGCCAGCAGTCCCCGCTCCAGGGGGCTGGCGGGAGGACAACTCGCCGGCCCTCAGTACTTC. Full variable domain (outside the CDR3, taken from reference TRBV28 and TRBJ2-7): DVKVTQSSRYLVKRTGEKVFLECVQDMDHENMFWYRQDPGLGLRLIYFSYDVKMKEKGDIPEGYSVSREKKERFSLILESASTNQTSMYLCASSPRSRGLAGGQLAGPQYFGPGTRLTVT.

The CDR3 loop reads CASSQEARAHLNYGYTF. For the CDR3, the DNA is TGTGCCAGCAGCCAAGAAGCGAGGGCCCACCTTAACTATGGCTACACCTTC. The chain carries TRBV14 and TRBJ1-2, with D unresolved. Germline CDR1 reads SGHDN; CDR2 reads FVKESK. V was clipped by 0 bases and J by 1 base, with 15 bases between them. The CDR3 contains 17 residues.

Only a few counts were recorded for this clone. This CDR3 is CASSLVWGGDTEAFF. DNA of the CDR3: TGTGCCAGCAGCTTAGTGTGGGGTGGGGACACTGAAGCTTTCTTT. The chain links TRBV7-9 to TRBJ1-1; unclear D gene. V was pared by 1 base and J by 3 bases, with 12 bases between. There are 15 residues in the CDR3. The germline V gene has CDR1 SEHNR and CDR2 FQNEAQ (reference sequence).

The chain has TRBV12-3 or TRBV12-4 and TRBJ1-5; D gene ambiguous. V was shortened by 6 bases and J by 9 bases, with 15 bases between the two germline ends. The CDR3 consists of 13 residues. The chain's CDR3 is CASSADGNRPQHF. CDR3 coding DNA: TGTGCCAGCAGCGCGGACGGAAATAGGCCCCAGCATTTT.

The chain links TRBV12-5 to TRBJ2-3, with a tentative D call TRBD1 (6 bases). V lost 1 base, J lost 0 bases, and 17 bases lay in between. The CDR3 runs 18 residues. CDR1 and CDR2 (germline): LGHNT, FRNRAP. CDR3 sequence (DNA): TGTGCTAGTGGTTTGGGCCAGGGGATGTTTTCTAGCACAGATACGCAGTATTTT. Translated: CASGLGQGMFSSTDTQYF. Combining the CDR3 with reference TRBV12-5 and TRBJ2-3 gives the whole variable domain DARVTQTPRHKVTEMGQEVTMRCQPILGHNTVFWYRQTMMQGLELLAYFRNRAPLDDSGMPKDRFSAEMPDATLATLKIQPSEPRDSAVYFCASGLGQGMFSSTDTQYFGPGTRLTVL.

This rearrangement joins TRBV21-1 to TRBJ2-7; the D call TRBD2 from the table was never checked on the DNA. TRBV21-1 is an annotated pseudogene. The CDR3 contains 16 residues. In nucleotides, the CDR3 is TGTGCCAGCAGGACTGCCGGGACTAGCGGATCCTACGAGCAGTACTTC. It translates to CASRTAGTSGSYEQYF.

The chain links TRBV2 to TRBJ1-4; 11 bases match TRBD1. Germline V gene lookup returns CDR1 SNHLY and CDR2 FYNNEI. This CDR3 has 16 residues. The trim removed 3 bases at V and 2 bases at J, leaving 2 bases unmatched. The CDR3 bases are TGTGCCAGCAGTGATGGGACAGGGGGGACTAATGAAAAACTGTTTTTT. Translated: CASSDGTGGTNEKLFF.

The chain couples TRBV28 to TRBJ1-5; TRBD1 matches 8 bases. J gave up 5 bases and V 5 bases, and 2 bases lay outside the gene matches. Germline V gives CDR1 MDHEN, CDR2 SYDVKM. The CDR3 sequence is 13 residues long. In nucleotides, the CDR3 is TGTGCCAGCAGTGCAGGGGGCCATCAGCCCCAGCATTTT. It translates to CASSAGGHQPQHF.

The chain uses TRBV19 and TRBJ1-5, with D possibly being TRBD1 (6 bases). Germline values: CDR1 LNHDA, CDR2 SQIVND (reference sequence). The CDR3 extends over 13 amino acids. Trimming took off 7 bases at V and 5 bases at J, with 12 bases between the two ends. The CDR3 DNA reads as TGTGCCAGTACTCGGGACACCTATCAGCCCCAGCATTTT. It translates to CASTRDTYQPQHF.

The rearrangement uses TRBV24-1 and TRBJ2-7; maybe TRBD2 (5 bases). The CDR3 contains 16 residues. Between the trimmed V and J ends, which lost 3 bases and 0 bases, there was a span of 14 bases. The V gene's germline CDR1 is KGHDR and CDR2 SFDVKD. The CDR3 nucleotides read TGTGCCACCAGTGATAACGGGAATTCTAACTCCTACGAGCAGTACTTC. Protein: CATSDNGNSNSYEQYF.

V usage is TRBV2 and J usage is TRBJ1-5; no clear D. CDR3 length: 15 amino acids. The germline V gene has CDR1 SNHLY and CDR2 FYNNEI. V dropped 6 bases and J dropped 2 bases, with 14 bases sitting between them. CDR3 coding DNA: TGTGCCAGCAGACGCGGAACAATCGGCAATCAGCCCCAGCATTTT. The encoded protein is CASRRGTIGNQPQHF.

This chain joins TRBV4-1 and TRBJ2-1; TRBD2 matches at 9 bases. The ends lost 5 bases at V and 6 bases at J; junction bases unmatched: 8. The germline gives CDR1 MGHRA, CDR2 YSYEKL. The CDR3 contains 15 residues. DNA for the CDR3: TGCGCCAGCAGCGGTAGCGGGAGAGGGGGCAATGAGCAGTTCTTC. Translating gives CASSGSGRGGNEQFF.